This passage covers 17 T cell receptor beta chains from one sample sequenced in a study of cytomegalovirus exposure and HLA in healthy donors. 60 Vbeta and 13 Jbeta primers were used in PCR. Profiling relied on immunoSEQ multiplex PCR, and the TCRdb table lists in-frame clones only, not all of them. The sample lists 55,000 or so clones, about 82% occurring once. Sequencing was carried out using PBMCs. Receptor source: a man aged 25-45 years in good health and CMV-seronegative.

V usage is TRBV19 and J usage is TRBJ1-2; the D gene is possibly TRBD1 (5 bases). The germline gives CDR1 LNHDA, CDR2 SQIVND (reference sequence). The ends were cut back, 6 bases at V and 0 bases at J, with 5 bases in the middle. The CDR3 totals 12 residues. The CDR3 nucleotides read TGTGCCAGTAGACAGGCTAACTATGGCTACACCTTC. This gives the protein CASRQANYGYTF.

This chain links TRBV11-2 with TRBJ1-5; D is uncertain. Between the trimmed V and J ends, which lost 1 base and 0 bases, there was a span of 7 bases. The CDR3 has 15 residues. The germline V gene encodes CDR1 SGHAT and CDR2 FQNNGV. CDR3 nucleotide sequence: TGTGCCAGCAGCTTAGGAGGGCTTAGCAATCAGCCCCAGCATTTT. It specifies CASSLGGLSNQPQHF.

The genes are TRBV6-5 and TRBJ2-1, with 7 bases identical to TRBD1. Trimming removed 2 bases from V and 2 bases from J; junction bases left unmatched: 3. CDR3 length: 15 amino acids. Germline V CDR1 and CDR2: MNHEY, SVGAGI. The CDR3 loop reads CASSYDRDPYNEQFF. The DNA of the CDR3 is TGTGCCAGCAGTTACGACAGGGACCCCTACAATGAGCAGTTCTTC.

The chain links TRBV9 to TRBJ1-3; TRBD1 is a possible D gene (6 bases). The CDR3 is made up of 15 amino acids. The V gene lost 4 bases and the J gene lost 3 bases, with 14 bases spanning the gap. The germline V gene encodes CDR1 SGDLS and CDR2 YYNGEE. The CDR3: CASSHEQGFGNTIYF. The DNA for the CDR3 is TGTGCCAGCAGCCACGAGCAGGGGTTTGGAAACACCATATATTTT.

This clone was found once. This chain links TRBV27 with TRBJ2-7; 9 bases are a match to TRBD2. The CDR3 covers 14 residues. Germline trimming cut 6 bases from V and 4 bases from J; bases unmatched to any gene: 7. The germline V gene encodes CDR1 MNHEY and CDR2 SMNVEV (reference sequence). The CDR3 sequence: CASRNSGSSYEQYF. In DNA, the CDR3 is TGTGCCAGCAGGAATAGCGGGAGTAGTTACGAGCAGTACTTC.

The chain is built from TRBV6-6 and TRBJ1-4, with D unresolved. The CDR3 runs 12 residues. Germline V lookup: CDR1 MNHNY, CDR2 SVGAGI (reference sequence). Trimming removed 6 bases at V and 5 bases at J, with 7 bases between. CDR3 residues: CASRQANEKLFF. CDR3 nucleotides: TGTGCCAGCAGGCAGGCGAATGAAAAACTGTTTTTT.

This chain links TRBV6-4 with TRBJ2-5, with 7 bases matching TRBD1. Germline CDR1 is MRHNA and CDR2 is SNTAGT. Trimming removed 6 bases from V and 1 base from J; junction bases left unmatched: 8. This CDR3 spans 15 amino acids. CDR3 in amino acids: CASSTWDSLQETQYF. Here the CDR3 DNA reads TGTGCCAGCAGCACTTGGGACAGCCTCCAAGAGACCCAGTACTTC.

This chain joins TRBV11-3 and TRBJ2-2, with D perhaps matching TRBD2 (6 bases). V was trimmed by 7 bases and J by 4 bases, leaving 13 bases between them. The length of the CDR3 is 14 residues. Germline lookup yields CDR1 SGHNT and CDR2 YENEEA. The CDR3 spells CASNPGGITGELFF. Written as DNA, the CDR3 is TGTGCCAGCAACCCCGGGGGAATCACCGGGGAGCTGTTTTTT. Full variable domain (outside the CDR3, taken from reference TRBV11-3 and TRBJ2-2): EAGVVQSPRYKIIEKKQPVAFWCNPISGHNTLYWYLQNLGQGPELLIRYENEEAVDDSQLPKDRFSAERLKGVDSTLKIQPAELGDSAVYLCASNPGGITGELFFGEGSRLTVL.

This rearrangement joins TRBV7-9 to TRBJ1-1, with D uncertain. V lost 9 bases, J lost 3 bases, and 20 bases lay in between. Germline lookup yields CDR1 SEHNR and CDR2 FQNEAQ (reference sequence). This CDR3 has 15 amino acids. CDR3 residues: CASIHPWASDTEAFF. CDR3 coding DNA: TGTGCCAGTATACACCCGTGGGCCTCGGACACTGAAGCTTTCTTT.

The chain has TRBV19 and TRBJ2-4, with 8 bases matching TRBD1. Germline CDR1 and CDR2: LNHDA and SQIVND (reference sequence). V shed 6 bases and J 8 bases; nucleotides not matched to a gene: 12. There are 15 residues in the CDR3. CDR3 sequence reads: CASSDKQTGVYIQYF. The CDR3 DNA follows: TGTGCCAGTAGCGATAAACAGACAGGGGTTTACATTCAGTACTTC.

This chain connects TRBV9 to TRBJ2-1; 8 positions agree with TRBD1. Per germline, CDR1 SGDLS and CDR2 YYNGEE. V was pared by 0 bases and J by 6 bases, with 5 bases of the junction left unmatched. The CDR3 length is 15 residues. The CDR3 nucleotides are TGTGCCAGCAGCGTAGATGGACAGGGACGCAATGAGCAGTTCTTC. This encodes CASSVDGQGRNEQFF.

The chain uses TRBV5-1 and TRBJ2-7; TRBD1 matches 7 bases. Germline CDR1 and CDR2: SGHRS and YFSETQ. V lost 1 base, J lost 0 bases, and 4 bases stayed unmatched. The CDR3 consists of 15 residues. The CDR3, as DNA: TGCGCCAGCAGCTTGATAGCAGGGGGCTCCTACGAGCAGTACTTC. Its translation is CASSLIAGGSYEQYF.

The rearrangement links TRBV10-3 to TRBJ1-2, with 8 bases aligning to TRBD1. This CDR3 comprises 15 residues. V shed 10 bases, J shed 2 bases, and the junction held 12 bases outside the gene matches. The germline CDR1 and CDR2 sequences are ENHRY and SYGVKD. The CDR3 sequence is CASRQGTTLNYGYTF. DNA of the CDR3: TGTGCCAGCCGACAGGGGACAACACTCAACTATGGCTACACCTTC.

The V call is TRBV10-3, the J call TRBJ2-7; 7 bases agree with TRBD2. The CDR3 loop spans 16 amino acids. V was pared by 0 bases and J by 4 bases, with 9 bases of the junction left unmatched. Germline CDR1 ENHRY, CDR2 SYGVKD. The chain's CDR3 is CAISESPAAGWYEQYF. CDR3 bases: TGTGCCATCAGTGAGTCCCCGGCAGCGGGGTGGTACGAGCAGTACTTC.

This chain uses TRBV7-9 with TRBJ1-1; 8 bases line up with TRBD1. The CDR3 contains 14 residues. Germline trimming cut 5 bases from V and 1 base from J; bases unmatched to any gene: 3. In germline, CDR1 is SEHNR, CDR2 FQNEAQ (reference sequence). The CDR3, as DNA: TGTGCCAGCAGCCCGGACAGGGCGAACACTGAAGCTTTCTTT. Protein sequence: CASSPDRANTEAFF.

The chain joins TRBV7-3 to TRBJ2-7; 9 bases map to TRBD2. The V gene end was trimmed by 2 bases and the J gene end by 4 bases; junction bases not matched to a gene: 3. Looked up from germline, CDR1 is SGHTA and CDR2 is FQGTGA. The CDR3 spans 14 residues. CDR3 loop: CASSLAGGLYEQYF. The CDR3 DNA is TGTGCCAGCAGCTTAGCGGGGGGGCTTTACGAGCAGTACTTC.

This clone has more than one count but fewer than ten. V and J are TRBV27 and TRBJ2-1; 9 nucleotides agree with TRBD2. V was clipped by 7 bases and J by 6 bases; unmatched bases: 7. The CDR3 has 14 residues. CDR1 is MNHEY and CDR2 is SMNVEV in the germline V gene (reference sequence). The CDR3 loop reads CASNPWRGGNEQFF. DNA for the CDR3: TGTGCCAGCAACCCCTGGCGGGGGGGCAATGAGCAGTTCTTC.